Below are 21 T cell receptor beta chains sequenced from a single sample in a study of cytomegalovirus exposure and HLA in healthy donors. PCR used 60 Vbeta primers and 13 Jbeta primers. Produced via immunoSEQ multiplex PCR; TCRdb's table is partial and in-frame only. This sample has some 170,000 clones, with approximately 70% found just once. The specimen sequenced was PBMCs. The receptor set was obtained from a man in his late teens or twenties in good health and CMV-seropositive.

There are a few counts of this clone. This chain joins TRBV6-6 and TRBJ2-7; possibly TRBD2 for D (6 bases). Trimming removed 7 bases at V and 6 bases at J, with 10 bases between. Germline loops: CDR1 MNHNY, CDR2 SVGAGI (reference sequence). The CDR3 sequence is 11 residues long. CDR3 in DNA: TGTGCCAGCACCCTGGGAGGCGAGCAGTACGTC. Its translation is CASTLGGEQYV.

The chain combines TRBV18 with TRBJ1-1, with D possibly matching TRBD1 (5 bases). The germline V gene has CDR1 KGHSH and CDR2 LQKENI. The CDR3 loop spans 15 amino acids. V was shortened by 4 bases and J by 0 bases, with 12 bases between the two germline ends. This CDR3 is CASSQSPTVNTEAFF. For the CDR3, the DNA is TGTGCCAGCTCACAATCTCCGACAGTGAACACTGAAGCTTTCTTT. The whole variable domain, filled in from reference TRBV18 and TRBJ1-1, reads NAGVMQNPRHLVRRRGQEARLRCSPMKGHSHVYWYRQLPEEGLKFMVYLQKENIIDESGMPKERFSAEFPKEGPSILRIQQVVRGDSAAYFCASSQSPTVNTEAFFGQGTRLTVV.

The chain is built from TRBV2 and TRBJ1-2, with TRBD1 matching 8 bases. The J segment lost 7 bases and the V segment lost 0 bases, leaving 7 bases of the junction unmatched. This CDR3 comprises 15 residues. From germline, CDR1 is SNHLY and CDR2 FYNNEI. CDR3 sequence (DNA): TGTGCCAGCAGTGAAGCGCTTGGGACAGGAGGTGGCTACACCTTC. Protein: CASSEALGTGGGYTF.

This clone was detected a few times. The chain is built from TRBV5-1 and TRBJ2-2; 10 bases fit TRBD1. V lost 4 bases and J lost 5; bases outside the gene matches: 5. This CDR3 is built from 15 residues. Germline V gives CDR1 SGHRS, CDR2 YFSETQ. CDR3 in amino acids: CASSAGQGGTGELFF. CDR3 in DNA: TGCGCCAGCAGCGCCGGACAGGGGGGGACCGGGGAGCTGTTTTTT.

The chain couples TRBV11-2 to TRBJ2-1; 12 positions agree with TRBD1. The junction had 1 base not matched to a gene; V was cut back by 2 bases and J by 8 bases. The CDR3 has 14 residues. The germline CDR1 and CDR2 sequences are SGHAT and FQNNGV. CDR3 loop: CASSLWDRGHEQFF. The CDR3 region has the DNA TGTGCCAGCAGCTTATGGGACAGGGGGCATGAGCAGTTCTTC. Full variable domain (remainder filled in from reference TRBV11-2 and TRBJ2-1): EAGVAQSPRYKIIEKRQSVAFWCNPISGHATLYWYQQILGQGPKLLIQFQNNGVVDDSQLPKDRFSAERLKGVDSTLKIQPAKLEDSAVYLCASSLWDRGHEQFFGPGTRLTVL.

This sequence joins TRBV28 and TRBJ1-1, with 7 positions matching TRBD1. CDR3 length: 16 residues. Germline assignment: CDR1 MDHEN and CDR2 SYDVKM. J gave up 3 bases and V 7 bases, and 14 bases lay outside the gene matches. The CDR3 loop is CASNEDRTDKDTEAFF. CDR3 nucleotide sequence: TGTGCCAGCAACGAGGACAGGACGGATAAGGACACTGAAGCTTTCTTT. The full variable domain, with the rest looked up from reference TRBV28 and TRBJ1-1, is DVKVTQSSRYLVKRTGEKVFLECVQDMDHENMFWYRQDPGLGLRLIYFSYDVKMKEKGDIPEGYSVSREKKERFSLILESASTNQTSMYLCASNEDRTDKDTEAFFGQGTRLTVV.

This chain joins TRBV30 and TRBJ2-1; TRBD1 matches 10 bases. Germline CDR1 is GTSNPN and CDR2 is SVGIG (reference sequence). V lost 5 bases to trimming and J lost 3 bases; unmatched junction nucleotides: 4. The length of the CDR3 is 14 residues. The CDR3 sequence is CAWDGTGVYNEQFF. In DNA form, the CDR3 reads TGTGCCTGGGACGGGACAGGGGTCTACAATGAGCAGTTCTTC. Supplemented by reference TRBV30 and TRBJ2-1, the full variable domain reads SQTIHQWPATLVQPVGSPLSLECTVEGTSNPNLYWYRQAAGRGLQLLFYSVGIGQISSEVPQNLSASRPQDRQFILSSKKLLLSDSGFYLCAWDGTGVYNEQFFGPGTRLTVL.

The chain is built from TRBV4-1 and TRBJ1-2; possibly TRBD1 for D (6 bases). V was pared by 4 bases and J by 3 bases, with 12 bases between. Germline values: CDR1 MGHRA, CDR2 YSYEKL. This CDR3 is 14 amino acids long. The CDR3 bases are TGCGCCAGCAGCCCCGGACAGATCGACTATGGCTACACCTTC. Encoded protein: CASSPGQIDYGYTF.

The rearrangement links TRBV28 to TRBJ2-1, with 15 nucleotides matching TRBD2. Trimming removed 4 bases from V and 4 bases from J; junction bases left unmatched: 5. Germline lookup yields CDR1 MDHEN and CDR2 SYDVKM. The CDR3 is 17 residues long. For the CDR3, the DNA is TGTGCCAGCAGTTGGGGACTAGCGGGGGGCTTTTACAATGAGCAGTTCTTC. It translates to CASSWGLAGGFYNEQFF.

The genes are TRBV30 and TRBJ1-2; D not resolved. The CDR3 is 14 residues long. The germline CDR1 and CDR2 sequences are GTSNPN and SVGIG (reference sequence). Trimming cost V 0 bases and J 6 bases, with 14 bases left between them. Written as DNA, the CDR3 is TGTGCCTGGAGTGTATCTTCGGGATTAGATGGCTACACCTTC. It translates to CAWSVSSGLDGYTF. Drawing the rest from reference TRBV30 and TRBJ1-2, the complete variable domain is SQTIHQWPATLVQPVGSPLSLECTVEGTSNPNLYWYRQAAGRGLQLLFYSVGIGQISSEVPQNLSASRPQDRQFILSSKKLLLSDSGFYLCAWSVSSGLDGYTFGSGTRLTVV.

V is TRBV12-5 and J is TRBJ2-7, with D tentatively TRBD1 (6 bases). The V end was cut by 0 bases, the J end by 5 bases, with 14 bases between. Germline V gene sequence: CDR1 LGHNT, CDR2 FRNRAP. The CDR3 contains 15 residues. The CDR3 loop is CASGLVLGGVHEQYV. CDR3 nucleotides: TGTGCTAGTGGTTTGGTACTAGGGGGTGTCCACGAGCAGTACGTC.

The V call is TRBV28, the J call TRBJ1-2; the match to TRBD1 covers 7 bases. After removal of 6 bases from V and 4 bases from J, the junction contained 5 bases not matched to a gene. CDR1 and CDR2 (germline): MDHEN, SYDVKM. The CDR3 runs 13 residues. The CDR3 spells CASRTGTVYGYTF. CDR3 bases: TGTGCCAGCAGAACCGGGACAGTCTATGGCTACACCTTC.

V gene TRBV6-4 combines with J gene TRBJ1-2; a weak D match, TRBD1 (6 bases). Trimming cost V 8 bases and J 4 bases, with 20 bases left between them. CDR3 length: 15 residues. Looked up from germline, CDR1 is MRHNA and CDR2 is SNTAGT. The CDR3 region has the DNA TGTGCCAGCCGTATAACTTCAGGGGTCCTCTATGGCTACACCTTC. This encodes CASRITSGVLYGYTF.

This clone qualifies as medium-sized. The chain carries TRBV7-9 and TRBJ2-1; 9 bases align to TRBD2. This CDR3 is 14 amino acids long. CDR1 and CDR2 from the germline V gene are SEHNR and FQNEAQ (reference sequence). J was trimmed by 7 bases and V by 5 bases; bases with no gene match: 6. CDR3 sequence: CASSGSAGGNEQFF. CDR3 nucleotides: TGTGCCAGCAGCGGGTCGGCGGGGGGGAATGAGCAGTTCTTC.

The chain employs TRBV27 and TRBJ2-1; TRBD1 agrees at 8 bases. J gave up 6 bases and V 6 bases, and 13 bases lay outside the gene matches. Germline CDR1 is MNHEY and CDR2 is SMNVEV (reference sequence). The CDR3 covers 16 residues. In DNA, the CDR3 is TGTGCCAGCAGCCCCCTCGAGGGGACAGGCTTCAATGAGCAGTTCTTC. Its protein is CASSPLEGTGFNEQFF.

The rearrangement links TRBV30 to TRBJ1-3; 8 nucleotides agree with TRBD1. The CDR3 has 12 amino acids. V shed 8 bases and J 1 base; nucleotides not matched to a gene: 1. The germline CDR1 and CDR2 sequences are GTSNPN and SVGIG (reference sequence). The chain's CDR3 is CARTGSGNTIYF. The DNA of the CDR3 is TGTGCCAGGACAGGGTCTGGAAACACCATATATTTT.

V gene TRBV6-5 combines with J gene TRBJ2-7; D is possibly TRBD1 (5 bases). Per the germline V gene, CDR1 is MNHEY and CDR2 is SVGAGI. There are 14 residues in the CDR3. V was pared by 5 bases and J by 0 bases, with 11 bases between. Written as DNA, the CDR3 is TGTGCCAGCAGTCAAGACAGCAGCTCCTACGAGCAGTACGTC. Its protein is CASSQDSSSYEQYV.

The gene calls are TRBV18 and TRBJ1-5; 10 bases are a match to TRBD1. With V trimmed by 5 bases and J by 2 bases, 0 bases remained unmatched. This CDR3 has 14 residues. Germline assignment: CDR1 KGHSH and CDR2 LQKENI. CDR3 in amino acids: CASSGTGGNQPQHF. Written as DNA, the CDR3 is TGTGCCAGCTCAGGGACAGGGGGCAATCAGCCCCAGCATTTT.

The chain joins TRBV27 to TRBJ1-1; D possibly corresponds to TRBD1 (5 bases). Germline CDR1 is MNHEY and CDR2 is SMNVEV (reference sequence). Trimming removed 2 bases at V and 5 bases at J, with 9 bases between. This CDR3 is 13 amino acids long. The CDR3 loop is CASSLSKGTEAFF. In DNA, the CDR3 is TGTGCCAGCAGTTTAAGTAAGGGGACTGAAGCTTTCTTT.

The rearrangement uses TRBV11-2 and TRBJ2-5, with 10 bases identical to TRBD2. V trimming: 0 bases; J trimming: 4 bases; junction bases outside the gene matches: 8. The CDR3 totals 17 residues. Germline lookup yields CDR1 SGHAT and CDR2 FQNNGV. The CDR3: CASSLDVLAGVAETQYF. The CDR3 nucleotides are TGTGCCAGCAGCTTAGATGTGCTAGCGGGAGTGGCAGAGACCCAGTACTTC.

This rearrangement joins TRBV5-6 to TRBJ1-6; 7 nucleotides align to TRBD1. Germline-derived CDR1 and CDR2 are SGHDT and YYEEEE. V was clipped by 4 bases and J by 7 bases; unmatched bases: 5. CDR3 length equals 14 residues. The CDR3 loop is CASSRGQRNSPLHF. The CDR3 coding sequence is TGTGCCAGCAGCAGGGGACAGAGAAATTCACCCCTCCACTTT.